This TCR beta chain was captured in a study of patients and donors after allogeneic stem cell transplantation. In TCRdb, the RT-PCR reads were re-called with MiXCR into one record per CDR3 protein. This sample has some 960,000 distinct CDR3 sequences, with about 20% found just once. The V end was cut by 4 bases, the J end by 4 bases, with 13 bases between. The germline V gene has CDR1 SGHTA and CDR2 FQGNSA. The CDR3 spans 14 residues. The TCR comes from a human donor who was either an allogeneic HSCT recipient or a stem cell or donor lymphocyte infusion donor (not recorded which). It is not recorded whose cells these are; they may come from a transplant donor. The material sequenced was blood, either unsorted or a sorted T cell fraction (not recorded which). The gene calls are TRBV7-2 and TRBJ1-2; a weak D match, TRBD1 (5 bases). The CDR3: CASSWGDSLYGYTF. The CDR3 DNA follows: TGTGCCAGCAGCTGGGGAGACAGCCTCTATGGCTACACCTTC.